In this sample, the clone carrying this T cell receptor (beta chain) turned up a few times. The CDR3 is made up of 12 amino acids. With 8 bases removed from V and 2 bases from J, the gap between germline ends came to 10 bases. Germline values: CDR1 SEHNR, CDR2 FQNEAQ (reference sequence). This record belongs to a study of long-term antiretroviral therapy in people with HIV. It was version v3.0 of the immunoSEQ assay that was run at survey level. Sequencing used immunoSEQ multiplex PCR; TCRdb keeps in-frame clones, though not all of them. The data contain tens of thousands of clones, 82% of them singletons.

This sequence originates from a man aged 18 to 35 with HIV. The rearrangement uses TRBV7-9 and TRBJ2-7; D ambiguous. This material consisted of unsorted PBMCs, taken 0.3 years after starting antiretroviral therapy. CDR3: CASGLVAYEQYF. CDR3 sequence (DNA): TGTGCCAGCGGCCTTGTGGCCTACGAGCAGTACTTC.